Below are 7 T cell receptor beta chains sequenced from a single sample in a study of blood T cell repertoires in COVID-19. The protocol was immunoSEQ multiplex PCR, while the TCRdb copy is restricted to in-frame clones and leaves out a portion. The sample lists around 140,000 clones; approximately 84% were seen once. Input material: peripheral blood. The source of these receptors is a woman of 80 years or more with acute or convalescent COVID-19.

The chain uses TRBV6-2 or TRBV6-3 and TRBJ1-1; 12 bases line up with TRBD1. V shed 6 bases and J 4 bases; nucleotides not matched to a gene: 9. The CDR3 covers 16 residues. Germline assignment: CDR1 MNHEY and CDR2 SVGEGT. CDR3 region: CASSTGTGGKGTEAFF. The CDR3 DNA is TGTGCCAGCAGCACCGGGACAGGGGGCAAGGGCACTGAAGCTTTCTTT.

This chain connects TRBV6-1 to TRBJ1-3, with no clear D. Germline V lookup: CDR1 MNHNS, CDR2 SASEGT. The V end was cut by 3 bases, the J end by 0 bases, with 9 bases between. This CDR3 has 15 residues. The CDR3 sequence is CASSESRFSGNTIYF. CDR3 nucleotide sequence: TGTGCCAGCAGTGAGAGCAGGTTCTCTGGAAACACCATATATTTT.

V is TRBV6-5 and J is TRBJ2-5, with D unclear. The CDR3 spans 14 residues. Trimming cost V 0 bases and J 1 base, with 6 bases left between them. Germline V gene data show CDR1 as MNHEY and CDR2 as SVGAGI. The CDR3 DNA reads as TGTGCCAGCAGTTACTCGGGCAGCCAAGAGACCCAGTACTTC. Protein: CASSYSGSQETQYF.

The rearrangement uses TRBV4-3 and TRBJ1-2; the D gene is possibly TRBD1 (6 bases). Trimming removed 0 bases at V and 6 bases at J, with 14 bases between. The CDR3 spans 15 residues. Germline V gene lookup returns CDR1 LGHNA and CDR2 YSLEER. The CDR3 protein is CASSQDPARGHGYTF. CDR3 sequence (DNA): TGCGCCAGCAGCCAAGATCCCGCCAGGGGTCATGGCTACACCTTC.

This chain links TRBV29-1 with TRBJ1-1; TRBD1 matches 8 bases. The CDR3 runs to 15 residues. Per germline, CDR1 SQVTM and CDR2 ANQGSEA. The J segment lost 5 bases and the V segment lost 0 bases, leaving 8 bases of the junction unmatched. CDR3 in amino acids: CSVEDGRQGRTEAFF. The CDR3 DNA is TGCAGCGTTGAAGATGGGAGACAGGGGCGGACTGAAGCTTTCTTT. The full variable domain, rest sourced from reference TRBV29-1 and TRBJ1-1, is SAVISQKPSRDICQRGTSLTIQCQVDSQVTMMFWYRQQPGQSLTLIATANQGSEATYESGFVIDKFPISRPNLTFSTLTVSNMSPEDSSIYLCSVEDGRQGRTEAFFGQGTRLTVV.

The chain couples TRBV7-2 to TRBJ2-3; 10 positions match TRBD2. Germline V gene lookup returns CDR1 SGHTA and CDR2 FQGNSA. The CDR3 spans 18 residues. J was trimmed by 2 bases and V by 0 bases; bases with no gene match: 8. CDR3 protein: CASSLAAGTSGATDTQYF. The DNA of the CDR3 is TGTGCCAGCAGCTTAGCGGCGGGTACTAGCGGGGCCACAGATACGCAGTATTTT. Full variable domain (rest looked up from reference TRBV7-2 and TRBJ2-3): GAGVSQSPSNKVTEKGKDVELRCDPISGHTALYWYRQSLGQGLEFLIYFQGNSAPDKSGLPSDRFSAERTGGSVSTLTIQRTQQEDSAVYLCASSLAAGTSGATDTQYFGPGTRLTVL.

The chain carries TRBV4-3 and TRBJ1-2; TRBD1 might be the D (6 bases). Germline values: CDR1 LGHNA, CDR2 YSLEER. Between the trimmed V and J ends, which lost 2 bases and 4 bases, there was a span of 17 bases. CDR3 length: 16 amino acids. CDR3 amino acids: CASSQSLQGLSYGYTF. In DNA, the CDR3 is TGCGCCAGCAGCCAAAGCCTACAGGGTTTGAGCTATGGCTACACCTTC.